The 28 T cell receptor beta chains listed next were all sequenced from one sample in a study of shared clonotypes between healthy human individuals. TCRdb's table, derived via immunoSEQ multiplex PCR, lists solely in-frame clones and lacks some. Of millions of clones listed, about 94% are singletons. Only CD45RO-negative cells positively selected for CCR7 counted as naive CD8 cells, so terminally differentiated effector memory CD45RA+ cells were excluded. The sample taken for sequencing was naive CD8+ T cells sorted from blood. These receptor sequences come from a man between 18 and 35 years old in good health.

This chain joins TRBV5-6 and TRBJ2-3; maybe TRBD2 (5 bases). Trimming removed 3 bases from V and 0 bases from J, with 5 bases in between. This CDR3 has 13 residues. CDR1 SGHDT and CDR2 YYEEEE come from the germline V gene. This chain's CDR3 is CASSWTSTDTQYF. DNA of the CDR3: TGTGCCAGCAGCTGGACTAGCACAGATACGCAGTATTTT.

This rearrangement joins TRBV7-9 to TRBJ1-2, with D possibly matching TRBD1 (5 bases). Germline V gene data show CDR1 as SEHNR and CDR2 as FQNEAQ (reference sequence). V was pared by 0 bases and J by 5 bases, with 10 bases between. CDR3 length equals 14 residues. CDR3 sequence: CASSLAPGLYGYTF. The CDR3 DNA sequence: TGTGCCAGCAGCTTAGCTCCAGGGCTATATGGCTACACCTTC.

The chain has TRBV27 and TRBJ2-7; the D gene is possibly TRBD2 (6 bases). CDR1 and CDR2 (germline): MNHEY, SMNVEV (reference sequence). This CDR3 region has 14 residues. Trimming shortened V by 1 base and J by 6 bases, and 13 bases separated the two germline ends. The CDR3: CASSLYGGALEQYF. CDR3 DNA: TGTGCCAGCAGTTTATACGGGGGTGCCCTCGAGCAGTACTTC.

A word on this clone: Other nucleotide sequences from this sample produce the same CDR3. The V gene is TRBV7-9, the J gene TRBJ2-3; D is tentatively TRBD1 or TRBD2 (5 bases each). Per germline, CDR1 SEHNR and CDR2 FQNEAQ (reference sequence). CDR3 length: 14 amino acids. V lost 4 bases and J 1 base, leaving 9 bases between the germline ends. The CDR3 reads CASSWDRGTDTQYF. In DNA, the CDR3 is TGTGCCAGCAGCTGGGACCGGGGCACAGATACGCAGTATTTT.

This clone has just one count. V gene TRBV6-1 combines with J gene TRBJ2-7; D is undetermined. CDR1 MNHNS and CDR2 SASEGT come from the germline V gene. Between the trimmed V and J ends, which lost 6 bases and 3 bases, there was a span of 15 bases. The CDR3 runs to 14 residues. CDR3 nucleotide sequence: TGTGCCAGCAGACCCTTAAAGCTAGACTACGAGCAGTACTTC. Its protein product is CASRPLKLDYEQYF.

Of note for this clone: Other DNA sequences in this sample translate to the same CDR3. The chain carries TRBV9 and TRBJ2-3; D is undetermined. This CDR3 comprises 14 residues. Looked up from germline, CDR1 is SGDLS and CDR2 is YYNGEE. Deletions cut 1 base from V and 0 bases from J, with 6 bases between. The CDR3: CASSVYGSTDTQYF. Written as DNA, the CDR3 is TGTGCCAGCAGCGTATACGGAAGCACAGATACGCAGTATTTT.

The V call is TRBV2, the J call TRBJ1-2, with 7 bases identical to TRBD1. With V trimmed by 2 bases and J by 5 bases, 11 bases remained unmatched. Per the germline V gene, CDR1 is SNHLY and CDR2 is FYNNEI. This CDR3 has 16 amino acids. The CDR3 sequence is CASSETPGQVDYGYTF. The CDR3 nucleotides read TGTGCCAGCAGTGAAACGCCAGGACAGGTCGATTATGGCTACACCTTC.

The chain links TRBV7-3 to TRBJ1-2, with a possible D match to TRBD1 (6 bases). V lost 5 bases and J lost 4, with 17 bases in between. The CDR3 totals 15 residues. Per germline, CDR1 SGHTA and CDR2 FQGTGA. The CDR3 nucleotides read TGTGCCAGCAGCCCAACGGACAGTGATTTCTATGGCTACACCTTC. This sequence encodes CASSPTDSDFYGYTF.

The chain couples TRBV29-1 to TRBJ2-4, with TRBD1 matching over 8 bases. Germline loops: CDR1 SQVTM, CDR2 ANQGSEA. With V trimmed by 7 bases and J by 16 bases, 12 bases remained unmatched. The CDR3 runs 11 residues. DNA of the CDR3: TGCAGCGCCGTACGGACAGGGCTAATCTACTTC. This gives the protein CSAVRTGLIYF.

This rearrangement joins TRBV7-9 to TRBJ2-7, with unresolved D. Germline CDR1 SEHNR, CDR2 FQNEAQ (reference sequence). This CDR3 is 13 amino acids long. V was pared by 5 bases and J by 6 bases, with 14 bases between. DNA for the CDR3: TGTGCCAGCAGCCCAGTAGTATCTAGCGAGCAGTACTTC. It codes for CASSPVVSSEQYF.

V gene TRBV10-2 combines with J gene TRBJ2-7; 7 nucleotides match TRBD1. The CDR3 is 15 residues long. Unmatched junction bases numbered 9, after V lost 6 bases and J lost 1 base. The V gene's germline CDR1 is WSHSY and CDR2 SAAADI. Here the CDR3 reads CASSQGTESSYEQYF. The CDR3 DNA reads as TGCGCCAGCAGCCAAGGGACAGAGAGTTCCTACGAGCAGTACTTC.

The sample holds one count of this clone. The chain carries TRBV28 and TRBJ2-1, with D possibly being TRBD1 (5 bases). The V and J ends lost 8 bases and 1 base respectively, with 18 bases between them. The germline CDR1 and CDR2 sequences are MDHEN and SYDVKM. This CDR3 contains 16 residues. In DNA, the CDR3 is TGTGCCAGCGGGTGGCTGACAGCCAGTTCCTACAATGAGCAGTTCTTC. This translates into CASGWLTASSYNEQFF.

The V call is TRBV5-6, the J call TRBJ2-7; the match to TRBD1 covers 7 bases. The germline V gene encodes CDR1 SGHDT and CDR2 YYEEEE. After removal of 4 bases from V and 1 base from J, the junction contained 5 bases not matched to a gene. This CDR3 is built from 14 residues. The CDR3 nucleotides are TGTGCCAGCAGCCCCGACAGGGTTTCCTACGAGCAGTACTTC. It specifies CASSPDRVSYEQYF.

The genes are TRBV7-6 and TRBJ2-3, with TRBD2 identical over 9 bases. CDR3 length: 16 residues. From germline, CDR1 is SGHVS and CDR2 FNYEAQ. V trimming: 3 bases; J trimming: 2 bases; junction bases outside the gene matches: 6. DNA for the CDR3: TGTGCCAGCAGCTTGCGGGGACTAGCTGCCACAGATACGCAGTATTTT. Its translation is CASSLRGLAATDTQYF.

J is TRBJ2-3 and V is TRBV25-1; 10 bases agree with TRBD2. CDR1 MGHDK and CDR2 SYGVNS come from the germline V gene. The CDR3 has 16 amino acids. V shed 5 bases and J 3 bases; nucleotides not matched to a gene: 8. The CDR3 sequence: CASSWASGGTTDTQYF. The CDR3 nucleotides read TGTGCCAGCAGTTGGGCTAGCGGGGGCACTACAGATACGCAGTATTTT.

A note on this clone: The same CDR3 arises from other DNA sequences in this sample as well. The chain uses TRBV11-2 and TRBJ1-6, with TRBD1 as a possible D gene (6 bases). Per germline, CDR1 SGHAT and CDR2 FQNNGV. The CDR3 consists of 13 residues. Trimming took off 5 bases at V and 10 bases at J, with 12 bases between the two ends. The CDR3 DNA is TGTGCCAGCAGCCCCGGCGGGGGCTCACCCCTCCACTTT. As protein: CASSPGGGSPLHF.

This chain joins TRBV15 and TRBJ2-5; D assignment may be TRBD1 or TRBD2 (5 bases each). The germline V gene encodes CDR1 LNHNV and CDR2 YYDKDF (reference sequence). V was trimmed by 2 bases and J by 4 bases, leaving 17 bases between them. CDR3 length: 16 residues. DNA of the CDR3: TGTGCCACCAGCAGAACCGGGACCCCCCCACGAGAGACCCAGTACTTC. This encodes CATSRTGTPPRETQYF.

The CDR3 bases are TGTGCCAGCAGGTCGCGACAAGACTATGGCTACACCTTC. Translated, it gives CASRSRQDYGYTF. V usage is TRBV27 and J usage is TRBJ1-2; D unresolved. CDR3 size: 13 residues. The germline V gene encodes CDR1 MNHEY and CDR2 SMNVEV (reference sequence). The V and J ends lost 6 bases and 3 bases respectively, with 11 bases between them.

The genes are TRBV7-9 and TRBJ2-1, with D perhaps TRBD2 (6 bases). CDR1 is SEHNR, CDR2 FQNEAQ, per germline (reference sequence). There are 18 residues in the CDR3. V was pared by 5 bases and J by 5 bases, with 25 bases between. The CDR3 nucleotides read TGTGCCAGCAGCCTTTCAGGAGGGGCGCCCCTTTCCCACAATGAGCAGTTCTTC. Protein: CASSLSGGAPLSHNEQFF.

The chain couples TRBV13 to TRBJ1-4; no clear D. CDR1 and CDR2 (germline): PRHDT, FYEKMQ (reference sequence). V dropped 5 bases and J dropped 5 bases, with 6 bases sitting between them. This CDR3 has 12 amino acids. The DNA of the CDR3 is TGTGCCAGCAGCCGTCAGAATGAAAAACTGTTTTTT. Amino acid sequence: CASSRQNEKLFF. The full variable domain, its missing parts supplied by reference TRBV13 and TRBJ1-4, is AAGVIQSPRHLIKEKRETATLKCYPIPRHDTVYWYQQGPGQDPQFLISFYEKMQSDKGSIPDRFSAQQFSDYHSELNMSSLELGDSALYFCASSRQNEKLFFGSGTQLSVL.

About this clone itself: Within the sample, other DNA sequences also encode this same CDR3. Here the CDR3 DNA reads TGTGCCAGCAGTCTCCGGACGGGGAACGAGCAGTACTTC. Amino acid sequence: CASSLRTGNEQYF. The chain combines TRBV27 with TRBJ2-7, with D tentatively TRBD2 (5 bases). CDR1 is MNHEY, CDR2 SMNVEV, per germline (reference sequence). Trimming removed 5 bases from V and 5 bases from J, with 13 bases in between. CDR3 length: 13 amino acids.

This clone was observed a handful of times. The chain joins TRBV30 to TRBJ1-5; D not resolved. The V end lost 1 base, the J end lost 5 bases, and 6 bases lay between the germline ends. Germline CDR1 GTSNPN, CDR2 SVGIG (reference sequence). The CDR3 sequence is 12 residues long. CDR3 sequence reads: CAWSDGDQPQHF. The DNA for the CDR3 is TGTGCCTGGAGTGACGGAGATCAGCCCCAGCATTTT.

The chain carries TRBV13 and TRBJ2-7, with a tentative D call TRBD1 (5 bases). Germline assignment: CDR1 PRHDT and CDR2 FYEKMQ (reference sequence). V lost 0 bases and J lost 2, with 14 bases in between. This CDR3 is built from 16 residues. As DNA, the CDR3 is TGTGCCAGCAGCTTAGGGTCAGAGACAGTCGCCTACGAGCAGTACTTC. As protein: CASSLGSETVAYEQYF.

The V and J genes are TRBV2 and TRBJ2-3; TRBD2 matches at 7 bases. Unmatched junction bases numbered 7, after V lost 6 bases and J lost 4 bases. The CDR3 sequence is 14 residues long. Per the germline V gene, CDR1 is SNHLY and CDR2 is FYNNEI. The CDR3 protein is CASSFRLASDTQYF. Written as DNA, the CDR3 is TGTGCCAGCAGCTTCCGACTAGCATCAGATACGCAGTATTTT.

Only one count was recorded for this clone. The genes are TRBV27 and TRBJ1-1; D is unclear. CDR3 length: 13 residues. In germline, CDR1 is MNHEY, CDR2 SMNVEV (reference sequence). With 4 bases removed from V and 5 bases from J, the gap between germline ends came to 11 bases. The CDR3 reads CASSSFGETEAFF. CDR3 in DNA: TGTGCCAGCAGTTCATTCGGGGAGACTGAAGCTTTCTTT.

The J gene is TRBJ2-5, the V gene TRBV30; 8 bases are a match to TRBD2. The germline CDR1 and CDR2 sequences are GTSNPN and SVGIG (reference sequence). V shed 3 bases and J 0 bases; nucleotides not matched to a gene: 6. There are 15 residues in the CDR3. CDR3 protein: CAWSRYSGNQETQYF. DNA of the CDR3: TGTGCCTGGAGCCGGTATAGCGGGAACCAAGAGACCCAGTACTTC.

The rearrangement joins TRBV27 to TRBJ1-2; TRBD1 might be the D (5 bases). Germline values: CDR1 MNHEY, CDR2 SMNVEV (reference sequence). The V end lost 4 bases, the J end lost 13 bases, and 7 bases lay between the germline ends. The CDR3 sequence is 9 residues long. The CDR3 spells CASSWDCTF. The CDR3 nucleotides read TGTGCCAGCAGTTGGGACTGCACCTTC.

This sequence joins TRBV2 and TRBJ1-1, with 7 bases that match TRBD1. Trimming at V came to 5 bases and at J to 0 bases, leaving 6 bases not matched to a gene. The CDR3 runs 15 residues. In germline, CDR1 is SNHLY, CDR2 FYNNEI. The CDR3 sequence is CASSHSGTVNTEAFF. As DNA, the CDR3 is TGTGCCAGCAGTCACTCCGGGACAGTGAACACTGAAGCTTTCTTT.